Each of the 20 T cell receptor beta chains below was sequenced from the same sample in a study of blood T cell repertoires in COVID-19. The assay was immunoSEQ multiplex PCR, and TCRdb's table has in-frame clones only and misses some. Here the sample spans nearly 400,000 clones, roughly 89% being singletons. Source material: PBMCs or T cells enriched from blood (not recorded which). The receptors come from a woman under 40 who had recovered from COVID-19.

This clone is a singleton in its sample. The genes are TRBV7-9 and TRBJ2-1; 7 bases match TRBD2. There are 15 residues in the CDR3. Germline V gives CDR1 SEHNR, CDR2 FQNEAQ (reference sequence). V gave up 3 bases and J gave up 1 base; unmatched junction bases: 3. The CDR3 nucleotides read TGTGCCAGCAGCTTTCTTAGCGGGTCCTACAATGAGCAGTTCTTC. Translating gives CASSFLSGSYNEQFF.

The rearrangement joins TRBV5-4 to TRBJ1-2, with D unresolved. The V and J ends lost 2 bases and 5 bases respectively, with 10 bases between them. This CDR3 region has 13 residues. The germline V gene encodes CDR1 SGHNT and CDR2 YYREEE (reference sequence). The CDR3 sequence is CASSFAAPYGYTF. CDR3 DNA sequence: TGTGCCAGCAGCTTCGCAGCGCCTTATGGCTACACCTTC.

V is TRBV19 and J is TRBJ1-5, with a weak D call TRBD1 (6 bases). Germline V lookup: CDR1 LNHDA, CDR2 SQIVND (reference sequence). Trimming took off 10 bases at V and 0 bases at J, with 16 bases between the two ends. The CDR3 has 15 amino acids. CDR3 sequence reads: CATLRGANSNQPQHF. The CDR3 DNA reads TGTGCCACCCTCAGGGGAGCGAATAGCAATCAGCCCCAGCATTTT.

V gene TRBV6-5 combines with J gene TRBJ1-4, with D possibly being TRBD1 (6 bases). Germline-derived CDR1 and CDR2 are MNHEY and SVGAGI. V gave up 4 bases and J gave up 4 bases, with 16 bases separating them. The CDR3 extends over 16 amino acids. CDR3 residues: CASSSSFLDSNEKLFF. The CDR3 DNA is TGTGCCAGCAGTTCCAGTTTTCTGGACAGTAATGAAAAACTGTTTTTT.

This chain links TRBV6-5 with TRBJ1-1, with D possibly TRBD1 on 5 matching bases. The CDR3 totals 14 residues. Germline V gene data show CDR1 as MNHEY and CDR2 as SVGAGI. V was trimmed by 4 bases and J by 10 bases, leaving 19 bases between them. The CDR3 loop is CASSLNVLGGGAFF. DNA of the CDR3: TGTGCCAGCAGTTTAAATGTACTCGGCGGGGGAGCTTTCTTT.

This rearrangement joins TRBV7-9 to TRBJ1-1; the match to TRBD1 covers 9 bases. V shed 5 bases, J shed 1 base, and the junction held 11 bases outside the gene matches. CDR1 and CDR2 from the germline V gene are SEHNR and FQNEAQ (reference sequence). The CDR3 extends over 17 amino acids. CDR3 bases: TGTGCCAGCAGCCCAATGTTCCGGACAGGGGCGAACACTGAAGCTTTCTTT. Its protein product is CASSPMFRTGANTEAFF.

The chain recombines TRBV24-1 with TRBJ1-4; the D gene is possibly TRBD1 (5 bases). V was trimmed by 6 bases and J by 8 bases, leaving 12 bases between them. The CDR3 totals 13 residues. Germline CDR1 and CDR2: KGHDR and SFDVKD. This chain's CDR3 is CATSPQGGEKLFF. The CDR3 nucleotides are TGTGCCACCAGTCCTCAGGGAGGGGAAAAACTGTTTTTT.

This chain joins TRBV5-6 and TRBJ2-1, with D perhaps matching TRBD2 (5 bases). This CDR3 contains 14 residues. Germline V gene lookup returns CDR1 SGHDT and CDR2 YYEEEE. The V end lost 6 bases, the J end lost 7 bases, and 17 bases lay between the germline ends. The CDR3: CASTSFRGFNEQFF. The CDR3, as DNA: TGTGCCAGCACCTCGTTTCGGGGTTTTAATGAGCAGTTCTTC. Full variable domain (missing parts from reference TRBV5-6 and TRBJ2-1): DAGVTQSPTHLIKTRGQQVTLRCSPKSGHDTVSWYQQALGQGPQFIFQYYEEEERQRGNFPDRFSGHQFPNYSSELNVNALLLGDSALYLCASTSFRGFNEQFFGPGTRLTVL.

The chain carries TRBV19 and TRBJ1-2; possible D gene TRBD1, 6 bases. V lost 3 bases and J lost 3, with 14 bases in between. CDR1 and CDR2 from the germline V gene are LNHDA and SQIVND (reference sequence). The CDR3 length is 15 residues. CDR3 sequence: CASSIDPRQDYGYTF. The CDR3 DNA follows: TGTGCCAGTAGTATCGACCCCCGACAGGACTATGGCTACACCTTC.

The rearrangement joins TRBV21-1 to TRBJ1-5; the D segment call TRBD1 is taken from the table without a DNA check. TRBV21-1 is tagged as a pseudogene. This CDR3 is 15 amino acids long. The CDR3 reads CASSAKGATNQPQHF. The CDR3 coding sequence is TGTGCCAGCAGTGCAAAGGGGGCTACCAATCAGCCCCAGCATTTT.

This clone came up a few times. The V and J genes are TRBV7-3 and TRBJ2-1, with D tentatively TRBD2 (5 bases). Germline V CDR1 and CDR2: SGHTA, FQGTGA. With 5 bases removed from V and 7 bases from J, the gap between germline ends came to 15 bases. This CDR3 contains 14 residues. The CDR3 sequence is CASSPSGAGNEQFF. CDR3 sequence (DNA): TGTGCCAGCAGCCCCAGCGGCGCTGGAAATGAGCAGTTCTTC.

The chain couples TRBV20-1 to TRBJ1-4; 8 bases are a match to TRBD1. CDR1 is DFQATT, CDR2 SNEGSKA, per germline (reference sequence). The CDR3 loop spans 10 amino acids. The CDR3 sequence is CGQGSEKLFF. CDR3 coding DNA: TGCGGACAGGGTAGTGAAAAACTGTTTTTT.

The V call is TRBV10-1, the J call TRBJ2-7; the match to TRBD2 covers 9 bases. The junction had 7 bases not matched to a gene; V was cut back by 5 bases and J by 2 bases. Germline CDR1 is WNHNN and CDR2 is SYGVQD (reference sequence). The CDR3 sequence is 15 residues long. The CDR3 DNA reads TGCGCCAGCAGTAAGAAAGCGGGAGGAACCTACGAGCAGTACTTC. It codes for CASSKKAGGTYEQYF.

This chain connects TRBV7-9 to TRBJ2-1; a weak D match, TRBD2 (6 bases). V shed 2 bases and J shed 6 bases, with 11 bases lying between them. The CDR3 contains 14 residues. CDR1 is SEHNR, CDR2 FQNEAQ, per germline (reference sequence). CDR3 in amino acids: CASSLLGTSNEQFF. In DNA, the CDR3 is TGTGCCAGCAGCTTACTCGGGACTTCCAATGAGCAGTTCTTC.

This chain connects TRBV7-9 to TRBJ1-6; D not resolved. CDR3 length: 17 amino acids. The V and J ends lost 5 bases and 4 bases respectively, with 18 bases between them. The germline V gene encodes CDR1 SEHNR and CDR2 FQNEAQ (reference sequence). CDR3 loop: CASSQIMTGDYNSPLHF. The CDR3 bases are TGTGCCAGCAGCCAAATAATGACCGGGGATTATAATTCACCCCTCCACTTT.

The CDR3 nucleotides are TGTGCCAGCAGCCCATCCACAGGGGGAGGAGGCTACACCTTC. It yields the protein CASSPSTGGGGYTF. The chain has TRBV11-2 and TRBJ1-2; 8 bases match TRBD1. This CDR3 comprises 14 residues. Germline trimming cut 5 bases from V and 8 bases from J; bases unmatched to any gene: 10. Germline values: CDR1 SGHAT, CDR2 FQNNGV.

The genes are TRBV18 and TRBJ2-3, with D unclear. Germline V gives CDR1 KGHSH, CDR2 LQKENI. V lost 2 bases and J lost 0, with 12 bases in between. This CDR3 comprises 16 residues. For the CDR3, the DNA is TGTGCCAGCTCACCATTGCTCAGGTCTAGCACAGATACGCAGTATTTT. It translates to CASSPLLRSSTDTQYF.

This clone was seen just once. This sequence joins TRBV9 and TRBJ2-5, with D perhaps TRBD2 (7 bases). The CDR3 consists of 17 residues. Germline V gene lookup returns CDR1 SGDLS and CDR2 YYNGEE. V was pared by 0 bases and J by 2 bases, with 17 bases between. In DNA form, the CDR3 reads TGTGCCAGCAGCGTAGGGCGACGCCGGGGGGCACAAGAGACCCAGTACTTC. It translates to CASSVGRRRGAQETQYF.

As to this clone: The same CDR3 can be traced to other DNA sequences in this sample. The gene calls are TRBV12-3 or TRBV12-4 and TRBJ1-1, with TRBD1 as a possible D gene (6 bases). Trimming took off 3 bases at V and 1 base at J, with 6 bases between the two ends. This CDR3 contains 13 residues. For the CDR3, the DNA is TGTGCCAGCAGTTTGGGACAGAACACTGAAGCTTTCTTT. Translation gives CASSLGQNTEAFF.

This chain links TRBV5-1 with TRBJ2-7; 7 nucleotides agree with TRBD1. This CDR3 is built from 13 residues. Germline V gives CDR1 SGHRS, CDR2 YFSETQ. Trimming at V came to 4 bases and at J to 6 bases, leaving 7 bases not matched to a gene. CDR3 loop: CASSAGQEREQYF. The CDR3 DNA reads TGCGCCAGCAGCGCAGGACAGGAGCGCGAGCAGTACTTC. The full variable domain, rest sourced from reference TRBV5-1 and TRBJ2-7, is KAGVTQTPRYLIKTRGQQVTLSCSPISGHRSVSWYQQTPGQGLQFLFEYFSETQRNKGNFPGRFSGRQFSNSRSEMNVSTLELGDSALYLCASSAGQEREQYFGPGTRLTVT.